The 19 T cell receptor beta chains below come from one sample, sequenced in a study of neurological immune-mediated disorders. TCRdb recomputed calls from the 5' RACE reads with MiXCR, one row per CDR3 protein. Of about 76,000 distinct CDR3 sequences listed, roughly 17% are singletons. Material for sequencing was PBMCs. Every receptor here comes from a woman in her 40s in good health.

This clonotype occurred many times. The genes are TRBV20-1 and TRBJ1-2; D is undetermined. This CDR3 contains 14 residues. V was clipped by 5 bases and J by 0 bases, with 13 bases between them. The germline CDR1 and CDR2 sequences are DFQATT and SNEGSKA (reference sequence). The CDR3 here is CSARRDNANYGYTF. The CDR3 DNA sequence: TGCAGTGCTCGGAGGGATAATGCTAACTATGGCTACACCTTC.

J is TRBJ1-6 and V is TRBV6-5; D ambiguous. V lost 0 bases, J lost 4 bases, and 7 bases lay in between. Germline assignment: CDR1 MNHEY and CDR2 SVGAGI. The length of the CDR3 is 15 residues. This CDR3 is CASSYSSDYNSPLHF. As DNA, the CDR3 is TGTGCCAGCAGTTACTCGAGCGATTATAATTCACCCCTCCACTTT.

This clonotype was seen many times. CDR3 sequence reads: CASSPSVADTQYF. The CDR3 DNA is TGTGCCAGCAGTCCCTCAGTCGCAGATACGCAGTATTTT. J is TRBJ2-3 and V is TRBV6-1; D is undetermined. Germline V gene data show CDR1 as MNHNS and CDR2 as SASEGT. Trimming cost V 5 bases and J 4 bases, with 10 bases left between them. The CDR3 spans 13 residues.

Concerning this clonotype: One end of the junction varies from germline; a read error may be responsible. DNA for the CDR3: TGTGTCAGCAGCTCGCCCAGGGGGGGCACAGATACGCAGTATTTT. Protein product: CVSSSPRGGTDTQYF. The V and J genes are TRBV27 and TRBJ2-3; D might be TRBD1 (7 bases). Per germline, CDR1 MNHEY and CDR2 SMNVEV (reference sequence). The CDR3 contains 15 residues.

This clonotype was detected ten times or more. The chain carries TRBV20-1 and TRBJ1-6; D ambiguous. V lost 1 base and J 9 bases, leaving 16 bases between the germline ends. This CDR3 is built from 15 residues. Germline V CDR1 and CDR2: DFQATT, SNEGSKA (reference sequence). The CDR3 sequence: CSARVVSADTSPLHF. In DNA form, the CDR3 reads TGCAGTGCTAGAGTGGTATCTGCAGATACTTCACCCCTCCACTTT.

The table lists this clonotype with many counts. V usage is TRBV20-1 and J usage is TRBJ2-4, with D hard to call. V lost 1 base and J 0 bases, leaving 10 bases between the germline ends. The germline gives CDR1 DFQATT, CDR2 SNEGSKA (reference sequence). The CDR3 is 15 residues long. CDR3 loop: CSARVTSSAKNIQYF. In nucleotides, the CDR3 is TGCAGTGCTAGAGTCACCTCTTCAGCCAAAAACATTCAGTACTTC.

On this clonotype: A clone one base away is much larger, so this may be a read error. CDR3 region: CASSQDWGQGLRCYTF. The CDR3 region has the DNA TGCGCCAGCAGCCAAGATTGGGGACAGGGTTTGCGGTGCTACACCTTC. The rearrangement joins TRBV4-3 to TRBJ1-2; 9 bases map to TRBD1. V dropped 0 bases and J dropped 9; count of bases not matched to a gene: 11. Germline V lookup: CDR1 LGHNA, CDR2 YSLEER. CDR3 length: 16 residues.

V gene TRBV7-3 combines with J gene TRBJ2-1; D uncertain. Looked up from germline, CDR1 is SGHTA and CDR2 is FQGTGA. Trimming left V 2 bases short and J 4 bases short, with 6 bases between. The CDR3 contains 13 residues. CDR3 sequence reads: CASSLDVYNEQFF. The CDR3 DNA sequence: TGTGCCAGCAGCTTAGACGTATACAATGAGCAGTTCTTC.

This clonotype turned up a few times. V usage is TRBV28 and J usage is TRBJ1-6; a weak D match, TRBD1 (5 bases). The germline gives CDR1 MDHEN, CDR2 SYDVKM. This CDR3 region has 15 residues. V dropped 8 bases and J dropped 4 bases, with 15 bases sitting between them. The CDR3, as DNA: TGTGCCAGCGGAGGAGGGACCAATTATAATTCACCCCTCCACTTT. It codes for CASGGGTNYNSPLHF.

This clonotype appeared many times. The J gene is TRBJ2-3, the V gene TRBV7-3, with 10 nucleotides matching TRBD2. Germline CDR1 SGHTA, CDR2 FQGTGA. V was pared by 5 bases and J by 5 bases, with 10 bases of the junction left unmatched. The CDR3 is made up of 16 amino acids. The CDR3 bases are TGTGCCAGCAGCCCGGGCCTAGCGGGGGCGAAAGATACGCAGTATTTT. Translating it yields CASSPGLAGAKDTQYF.

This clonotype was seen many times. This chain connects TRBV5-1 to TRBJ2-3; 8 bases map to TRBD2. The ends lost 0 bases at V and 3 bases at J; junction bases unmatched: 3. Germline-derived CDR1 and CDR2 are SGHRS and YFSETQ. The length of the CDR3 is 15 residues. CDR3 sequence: CASSLAQRGTDTQYF. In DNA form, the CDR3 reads TGCGCCAGCAGCTTGGCCCAGCGGGGGACAGATACGCAGTATTTT.

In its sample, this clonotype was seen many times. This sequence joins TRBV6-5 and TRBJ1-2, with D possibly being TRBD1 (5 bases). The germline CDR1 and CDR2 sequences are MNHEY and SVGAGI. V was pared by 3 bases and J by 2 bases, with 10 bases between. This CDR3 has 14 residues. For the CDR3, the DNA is TGTGCCAGCAGTTATGGGGCAGCAAACTATGGCTACACCTTC. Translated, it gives CASSYGAANYGYTF.

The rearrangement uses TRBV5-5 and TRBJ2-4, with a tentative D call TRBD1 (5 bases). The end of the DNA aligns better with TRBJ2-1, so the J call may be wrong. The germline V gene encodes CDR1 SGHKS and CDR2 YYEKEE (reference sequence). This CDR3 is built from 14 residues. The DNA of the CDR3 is TGTGCCAGCAGCATCCTGGACACTTACAATGAGCAGTTCTTC. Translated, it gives CASSILDTYNEQFF.

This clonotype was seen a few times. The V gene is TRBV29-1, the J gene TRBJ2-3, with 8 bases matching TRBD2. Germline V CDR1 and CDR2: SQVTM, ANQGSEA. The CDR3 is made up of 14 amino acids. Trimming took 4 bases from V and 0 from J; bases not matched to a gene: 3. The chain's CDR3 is CSVVLAGSTDTQYF. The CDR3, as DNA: TGCAGCGTTGTATTAGCGGGGAGCACAGATACGCAGTATTTT.

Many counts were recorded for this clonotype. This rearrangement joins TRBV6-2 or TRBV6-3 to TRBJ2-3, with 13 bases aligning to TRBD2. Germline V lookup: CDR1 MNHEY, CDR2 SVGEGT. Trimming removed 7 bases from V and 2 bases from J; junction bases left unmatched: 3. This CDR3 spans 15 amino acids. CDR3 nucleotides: TGTGCCAGCAAGGGGACTAGCGGGGCCACAGATACGCAGTATTTT. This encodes CASKGTSGATDTQYF.

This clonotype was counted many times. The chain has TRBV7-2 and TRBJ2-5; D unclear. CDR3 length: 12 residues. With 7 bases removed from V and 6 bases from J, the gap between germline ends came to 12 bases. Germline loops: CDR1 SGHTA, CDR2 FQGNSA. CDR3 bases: TGTGCCAGCACCGACATCCAGAAGACCCAGTACTTC. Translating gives CASTDIQKTQYF. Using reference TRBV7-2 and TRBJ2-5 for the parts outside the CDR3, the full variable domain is GAGVSQSPSNKVTEKGKDVELRCDPISGHTALYWYRQSLGQGLEFLIYFQGNSAPDKSGLPSDRFSAERTGGSVSTLTIQRTQQEDSAVYLCASTDIQKTQYFGPGTRLLVL.

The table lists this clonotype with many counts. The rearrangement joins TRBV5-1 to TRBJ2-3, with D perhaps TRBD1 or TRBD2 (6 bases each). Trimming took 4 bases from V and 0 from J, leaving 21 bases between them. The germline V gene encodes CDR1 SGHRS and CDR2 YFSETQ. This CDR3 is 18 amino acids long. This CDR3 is CASSPRGGRQGSTDTQYF. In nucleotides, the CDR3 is TGCGCCAGCAGCCCCCGAGGTGGGAGGCAGGGGAGCACAGATACGCAGTATTTT.

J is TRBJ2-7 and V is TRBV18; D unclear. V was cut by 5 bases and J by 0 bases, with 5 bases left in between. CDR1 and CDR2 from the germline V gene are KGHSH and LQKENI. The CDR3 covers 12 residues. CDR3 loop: CASSLSSYEQYF. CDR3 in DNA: TGTGCCAGCTCATTGAGCTCCTACGAGCAGTACTTC.

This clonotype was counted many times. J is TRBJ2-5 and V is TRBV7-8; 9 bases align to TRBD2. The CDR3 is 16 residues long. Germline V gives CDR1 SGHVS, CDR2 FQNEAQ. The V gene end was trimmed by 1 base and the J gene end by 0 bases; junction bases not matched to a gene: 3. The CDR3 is CASSLDERGDQETQYF. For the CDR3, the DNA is TGTGCCAGCAGCTTAGATGAGCGGGGGGACCAAGAGACCCAGTACTTC.